Ten or more counts support the clone carrying this TCR beta chain. The antigen remains unidentified. This entry is derived from a study of T cell repertoires in cytomegalovirus infection. Study overall: Shared public TCR beta signatures pointed to both CMV infection and a matching HLA type.

The CDR3 sequence is 15 residues long. Germline V gene sequence: CDR1 SEHNR, CDR2 FQNEAQ (reference sequence). V shed 4 bases and J shed 6 bases, with 16 bases lying between them. The study, taken as a whole, reports: Individuals carrying CMV plus the relevant HLA were identified by cumulative frequency of public TCR beta families. Dominating the ex vivo response were TCR beta clonotypes that were CMV-specific and HLA-C-restricted.

TCRdb re-called the reads through MiXCR, storing one row per CDR3 protein. The sample shows some 450,000 distinct CDR3 sequences, approximately 31% of them seen only once. This receptor was identified in a human donor in good health (CMV status not recorded). Some clones in this sample may be carry-over from other donors' samples. The gene calls are TRBV7-9 and TRBJ1-5, with D unresolved. Sequenced sample: PBMCs. CDR3 bases: TGTGCCAGCAGCTGGAGTGAGGAGGAGGGTCAGCCCCAGCATTTT. Its protein product is CASSWSEEEGQPQHF.